This TCR beta chain was obtained from a study of identical twins. TCRdb processed the 5' RACE reads anew with MiXCR; each CDR3 protein has one entry. The sample lists about 520,000 distinct CDR3 sequences, about 20% seen once, with about 0.91% in the top ten. The ends were cut back, 4 bases at V and 2 bases at J, with 16 bases in the middle. Per the germline V gene, CDR1 is SGHRS and CDR2 is YFSETQ. The CDR3 spans 15 residues. All donors were healthy Caucasians. This sample also belongs to another study, concerning T cells expressing NK-cell markers. Per that study: Where a few donors were concerned, these clonotypes also led the CD3+CD56-NKG2C+ fraction.

The receptor comes from a young woman in good health. V usage is TRBV5-1 and J usage is TRBJ2-7, with D tentatively TRBD1 (5 bases). The sample was CD4+ T cells sorted from blood. CDR3 coding DNA: TGCGCCAGCAGCCCCAAGCAGGGTCCAACCTACGAGCAGTACTTC. This codes for CASSPKQGPTYEQYF. Together with reference TRBV5-1 and TRBJ2-7, the CDR3 gives the full variable domain: KAGVTQTPRYLIKTRGQQVTLSCSPISGHRSVSWYQQTPGQGLQFLFEYFSETQRNKGNFPGRFSGRQFSNSRSEMNVSTLELGDSALYLCASSPKQGPTYEQYFGPGTRLTVT.